Listed below are T cell receptor beta chains from one sample, sequenced in a study. TCRdb re-called the 5' RACE reads through MiXCR, storing one row per CDR3 protein. The table lists roughly 45,000 distinct CDR3 sequences, 30% of them singletons, with 4% to 5% in the top ten. Sequencing was carried out using tumor-infiltrating memory CD4+ T cells sorted from the breast tumor. The receptor source for this set is a female donor with breast cancer. Both conserved end residues are part of each CDR3. The D gene is left open where the match is weak. Clone size is shown for a subset of rows, as once, few, many or a class of expanded clone.

V gene,D gene,J gene,clone size,CDR3 protein,CDR3 DNA
TRBV5-6,NA,TRBJ2-5,NA,CASSLVASLVQETQYF,TGTGCCAGCAGCTTGGTCGCCAGCCTTGTCCAAGAGACCCAGTACTTC
TRBV10-3,NA,TRBJ2-3,many,CAIAPARDTQYF,TGTGCCATCGCCCCGGCCAGAGATACGCAGTATTTT
TRBV27,TRBD1,TRBJ1-4,few,CASSLSMDRGGEKLFF,TGTGCCAGCAGTTTATCGATGGACAGGGGCGGGGAAAAACTGTTTTTT
TRBV28,TRBD2,TRBJ2-1,NA,CASHHIAGGPHNEQFF,TGTGCCAGCCACCACATAGCGGGAGGGCCCCACAATGAGCAGTTCTTC
TRBV4-1,NA,TRBJ2-7,NA,CASSQARLGEDPTYEQYF,TGCGCCAGCAGCCAAGCAAGACTCGGCGAGGACCCTACCTACGAGCAGTACTTC
TRBV5-1,TRBD2,TRBJ2-7,NA,CASGLLLAGTTYEQYF,TGCGCCAGCGGCTTGCTACTAGCGGGGACCACCTACGAGCAGTACTTC
TRBV9,NA,TRBJ1-5,NA,CASSVGETNNQPQHF,TGTGCCAGCAGCGTAGGAGAAACTAACAATCAGCCCCAGCATTTT
TRBV4-3,NA,TRBJ1-2,medium-sized,CASSQDHGTSYGYTF,TGCGCCAGCAGCCAGGATCACGGGACGTCCTATGGCTACACCTTC
TRBV4-2,TRBD1,TRBJ2-4,few,CASSQDAGTGDIQYF,TGTGCCAGCAGCCAAGATGCAGGGACAGGGGACATTCAGTACTTC
TRBV7-8,TRBD2,TRBJ2-7,NA,CASSSTGTSSYEQYF,TGTGCCAGCAGCTCAACCGGGACTAGCTCCTACGAGCAGTACTTC
TRBV29-1,NA,TRBJ1-5,many,CSVGFLGQPQHF,TGCAGCGTTGGATTCCTGGGTCAGCCCCAGCATTTT
TRBV19,TRBD1,TRBJ2-1,few,CASSSRGQGQGNNEQFF,TGTGCCAGTAGTTCCAGGGGACAGGGTCAAGGCAACAATGAGCAGTTCTTC
TRBV28,TRBD1,TRBJ2-7,NA,CASSDRGRFPHYEQYF,TGTGCCAGCAGTGACAGGGGCCGCTTTCCCCACTACGAGCAGTACTTC
TRBV6-5,NA,TRBJ2-3,many,CASSFSPQEAASTDTQYF,TGTGCCAGCAGCTTTTCCCCCCAAGAAGCGGCTAGCACAGATACGCAGTATTTT
TRBV7-3,TRBD2,TRBJ2-3,many,CASSSPTSGTDTQYF,TGTGCCAGCAGCTCCCCGACTAGCGGCACAGATACGCAGTATTTT
TRBV12-3/TRBV12-4,NA,TRBJ1-5,NA,CASGNQPQHF,TGTGCCAGCGGAAATCAGCCCCAGCATTTT
TRBV20-1,NA,TRBJ1-2,NA,CGARGGDYGYTF,TGCGGTGCTAGAGGAGGGGACTATGGCTACACCTTC
TRBV3-1,NA,TRBJ2-1,few,CASSQDRGNEQFF,TGTGCCAGCAGCCAAGACAGGGGCAATGAGCAGTTCTTC
TRBV27,TRBD1,TRBJ1-1,NA,CASTQTGASTEAFF,TGTGCCAGCACTCAGACAGGGGCTTCAACTGAAGCTTTCTTT
TRBV9,TRBD1,TRBJ1-1,NA,CASTRRDSPSGTEAFF,TGTGCCAGTACCCGAAGGGACAGCCCTTCGGGGACTGAAGCTTTCTTT
TRBV7-3,TRBD1,TRBJ2-5,few,CASSLSEGAVTQYF,TGTGCCAGCAGCTTATCCGAGGGGGCGGTGACCCAGTACTTC
TRBV6-5,NA,TRBJ2-7,few,CASTESHSSYEQYF,TGTGCCAGCACCGAATCGCACAGTTCCTACGAGCAGTACTTC
TRBV7-8,TRBD1,TRBJ2-5,few,CASSQGVKETQYF,TGTGCCAGCAGCCAGGGGGTGAAAGAGACCCAGTACTTC
TRBV6-5,TRBD2,TRBJ2-3,few,CASNRVRGGSATQYF,TGTGCCAGCAATCGAGTTCGGGGGGGATCGGCTACGCAGTATTTT
TRBV20-1,TRBD1,TRBJ1-1,few,CSAKTGDTEAFF,TGCAGTGCCAAGACAGGGGACACTGAAGCTTTCTTT
TRBV27,TRBD1,TRBJ1-2,few,CASSFARGKYGYTF,TGTGCCAGCAGTTTCGCCAGGGGGAAGTATGGCTACACCTTC
TRBV12-3/TRBV12-4,TRBD2,TRBJ2-1,NA,CASTFSGRGNEQFF,TGTGCCAGCACCTTTAGCGGGAGAGGGAATGAGCAGTTCTTC
TRBV4-1,NA,TRBJ2-1,few,CASSQGASYNEQFF,TGCGCCAGCAGCCAAGGGGCCTCCTACAATGAGCAGTTCTTC
TRBV7-8,NA,TRBJ1-1,few,CASSLVAGYTEAFF,TGTGCCAGCAGCTTAGTAGCAGGGTACACTGAAGCTTTCTTT
TRBV29-1,NA,TRBJ1-1,few,CSVRGGRNTEAFF,TGCAGCGTCCGGGGGGGAAGGAACACTGAAGCTTTCTTT
TRBV5-6,NA,TRBJ2-5,few,CASSHYEGAGETQYF,TGTGCCAGCAGCCACTACGAGGGGGCGGGGGAGACCCAGTACTTC
TRBV7-9,TRBD1,TRBJ1-5,few,CASSAVGTASNQPQHF,TGTGCCAGCAGCGCCGTAGGGACAGCCAGCAATCAGCCCCAGCATTTT
TRBV7-9,NA,TRBJ2-3,NA,CASSEVGGTQYF,TGTGCCAGCAGCGAAGTTGGGGGAACGCAGTATTTT
TRBV10-3,NA,TRBJ1-1,few,CAITDEPYTEAFF,TGTGCCATCACCGATGAACCTTACACTGAAGCTTTCTTT
TRBV7-9,TRBD2,TRBJ2-3,NA,CASGPPSGRTPDTQYF,TGTGCCAGCGGGCCACCTAGCGGGAGGACACCCGATACGCAGTATTTT
TRBV6-2/TRBV6-3,TRBD2,TRBJ2-5,many,CASSTTSAFQRTQYF,TGTGCCAGCAGTACTACTAGCGCCTTCCAAAGGACCCAGTACTTC
TRBV4-2,NA,TRBJ2-7,few,CASSQEPGESYEQYF,TGTGCCAGCAGCCAAGAGCCGGGAGAGTCCTACGAGCAGTACTTC
TRBV10-1,NA,TRBJ2-2,many,CASRKQETTGELFF,TGCGCCAGCAGGAAACAGGAGACAACCGGGGAGCTGTTTTTT
TRBV6-1,TRBD2,TRBJ2-3,NA,CASSETSGGADTQYF,TGTGCCAGCAGTGAAACTAGCGGGGGGGCAGATACGCAGTATTTT
TRBV5-1,TRBD1,TRBJ1-1,NA,CASSYGTGDTEAFF,TGCGCCAGCAGCTACGGGACAGGGGACACTGAAGCTTTCTTT
TRBV5-6,NA,TRBJ2-5,many,CASSFWQGGFLEETQYF,TGTGCCAGCAGCTTTTGGCAGGGCGGATTCCTTGAAGAGACCCAGTACTTC
TRBV7-8,NA,TRBJ1-1,NA,CASSLTLTEAFF,TGTGCCAGCAGCTTAACGCTGACTGAAGCTTTCTTT
TRBV20-1,NA,TRBJ2-1,NA,CSAQWLDEQFF,TGCAGTGCCCAGTGGTTGGATGAGCAGTTCTTC
TRBV4-1,TRBD1,TRBJ2-7,many,CASSRDRATYEQYF,TGCGCCAGTTCCCGGGACAGGGCTACCTACGAGCAGTACTTC
TRBV7-6,TRBD1,TRBJ2-2,NA,CASSPRQGANTGELFF,TGTGCCAGCAGCCCGCGACAGGGTGCGAACACCGGGGAGCTGTTTTTT
TRBV7-9,TRBD2,TRBJ2-2,few,CASSLGARGTSGGTGELFF,TGTGCCAGCAGCTTAGGAGCCAGAGGGACTAGCGGGGGCACCGGGGAGCTGTTTTTT
TRBV6-1,NA,TRBJ1-5,NA,CASTTVGNQPQHF,TGTGCCAGTACGACAGTTGGCAATCAGCCCCAGCATTTT
TRBV5-1,NA,TRBJ2-5,NA,CASSLVAEPQETQYF,TGCGCCAGCAGCCTGGTGGCGGAGCCCCAAGAGACCCAGTACTTC
TRBV4-1,TRBD2,TRBJ2-3,few,CASSPYGLEDTQYF,TGCGCCAGCAGCCCATACGGACTAGAGGATACGCAGTATTTT
TRBV7-2,NA,TRBJ2-2,NA,CASSFRLAEELFF,TGTGCCAGCAGCTTTCGGCTGGCTGAGGAGCTGTTCTTT
TRBV7-3,NA,TRBJ2-2,many,CASSLKSTYTGELFF,TGTGCCAGCAGCTTAAAGTCCACCTACACCGGGGAGCTGTTTTTT
TRBV6-1,NA,TRBJ1-2,many,CASSEVWGNGYTF,TGTGCCAGCAGTGAAGTGTGGGGGAATGGCTACACCTTC
TRBV7-3,NA,TRBJ2-1,many,CASSLSGNTNEQFF,TGTGCCAGCAGCTTGTCCGGGAATACCAATGAGCAGTTCTTC